Below are 5 T cell receptor beta chains sequenced from a single sample in a study of cytomegalovirus exposure and HLA in healthy donors. PCR amplification relied on 60 Vbeta primers (plus 13 Jbeta primers). Generated by immunoSEQ multiplex PCR, the TCRdb table keeps only in-frame clones and is missing some. The top ten hold roughly 2% of the sample, which has about 110,000 clones, approximately 60% seen once. Sequences were obtained from PBMCs. All receptors derive from a woman aged 30 to 39 in good health and CMV-seronegative.

The sample holds a few counts of this clone. The chain combines TRBV19 with TRBJ1-2; D possibly corresponds to TRBD1 (5 bases). Germline CDR1 LNHDA, CDR2 SQIVND (reference sequence). Trimming took 6 bases from V and 5 from J, leaving 22 bases between them. The CDR3 has 16 residues. The CDR3 region has the DNA TGTGCCAGTAGACAGACAGACTCGCGCTTGGTTTATGGCTACACCTTC. Its translation: CASRQTDSRLVYGYTF.

This chain links TRBV4-3 with TRBJ1-2; TRBD1 matches at 8 bases. The CDR3 runs to 14 residues. The J segment lost 4 bases and the V segment lost 3 bases, leaving 4 bases of the junction unmatched. The germline CDR1 and CDR2 sequences are LGHNA and YSLEER. CDR3 residues: CASSHETGAYGYTF. The CDR3 bases are TGCGCCAGCAGCCACGAGACAGGGGCCTATGGCTACACCTTC.

The table lists this clone with a few counts. The chain joins TRBV7-6 to TRBJ1-3; D possibly corresponds to TRBD1 (5 bases). The CDR3 consists of 17 residues. Looked up from germline, CDR1 is SGHVS and CDR2 is FNYEAQ. Trimming removed 0 bases at V and 2 bases at J, with 14 bases between. In DNA form, the CDR3 reads TGTGCCAGCAGCTTAGCCTCCTATTGGGGGGCTGGAAACACCATATATTTT. It yields the protein CASSLASYWGAGNTIYF.

V usage is TRBV5-1 and J usage is TRBJ2-7, with 7 bases matching TRBD1. This CDR3 spans 13 amino acids. CDR1 SGHRS and CDR2 YFSETQ come from the germline V gene. After removal of 5 bases from V and 3 bases from J, the junction contained 5 bases not matched to a gene. The CDR3 protein is CASRPGQNYEQYF. The CDR3 coding sequence is TGCGCCAGCAGACCGGGACAGAACTACGAGCAGTACTTC. Full variable domain (outside the CDR3, taken from reference TRBV5-1 and TRBJ2-7): KAGVTQTPRYLIKTRGQQVTLSCSPISGHRSVSWYQQTPGQGLQFLFEYFSETQRNKGNFPGRFSGRQFSNSRSEMNVSTLELGDSALYLCASRPGQNYEQYFGPGTRLTVT.

The chain joins TRBV6-6 to TRBJ1-1; D ambiguous. The CDR3 has 14 residues. Germline CDR1 and CDR2: MNHNY and SVGAGI (reference sequence). Trimming removed 0 bases from V and 4 bases from J, with 9 bases in between. The CDR3 coding sequence is TGTGCCAGCAGTTACTCGGCCGGCGGCACTGAAGCTTTCTTT. This encodes CASSYSAGGTEAFF.